The next 24 T cell receptor beta chains were all read from a single sample in a study of T-cell reconstitution after alpha-beta-depleted transplantation in children. The TCRbeta library incorporated unique molecular identifiers. TCRdb reprocessed the PCR reads with MiXCR, giving one entry per CDR3 protein. The repertoire holds 250,000 to 300,000 distinct CDR3 sequences, with roughly 9.1% as singletons. This sample comprised PBMCs, obtained before TCRalphabeta/CD19-depleted stem cell transplant. The receptors come from a boy in the first two years of life with acute myeloid leukemia, due to receive a stem cell transplant.

This clonotype has a count of ten or more. The rearrangement uses TRBV5-1 and TRBJ2-1, with TRBD2 matching 11 bases. The CDR3 covers 15 residues. CDR1 is SGHRS and CDR2 is YFSETQ in the germline V gene. With 2 bases clipped from V and 5 bases from J, the junction kept 3 bases outside the gene matches. The CDR3, as DNA: TGCGCCAGCAGCTTTAGACTAGCGGGAAACAATGAGCAGTTCTTC. As protein: CASSFRLAGNNEQFF.

This chain connects TRBV29-1 to TRBJ2-3, with 8 bases matching TRBD2. This CDR3 has 15 residues. Trimming took 4 bases from V and 1 from J; bases not matched to a gene: 7. CDR1 and CDR2 (germline): SQVTM, ANQGSEA. The CDR3 reads CSVGASGWGTDTQYF. The CDR3 bases are TGCAGCGTTGGCGCTAGCGGGTGGGGCACAGATACGCAGTATTTT.

The rearrangement links TRBV11-1 to TRBJ2-5; maybe TRBD1 (6 bases). Germline values: CDR1 SGHAT, CDR2 FQDESV (reference sequence). Trimming took off 6 bases at V and 4 bases at J, with 12 bases between the two ends. The CDR3 totals 13 residues. The CDR3 nucleotides read TGTGCCAGCAGGTCTCTCAGGGGAGAGACCCAGTACTTC. Protein sequence: CASRSLRGETQYF.

This clonotype was detected only a few times. The chain recombines TRBV28 with TRBJ2-7; 7 bases are shared with TRBD1. Germline-derived CDR1 and CDR2 are MDHEN and SYDVKM. The V gene end was trimmed by 7 bases and the J gene end by 2 bases; junction bases not matched to a gene: 11. The CDR3 is 15 amino acids. CDR3 DNA: TGTGCCAGCACCTTGACAGGGATGGGGGCCTACGAGCAGTACTTC. It specifies CASTLTGMGAYEQYF.

This clonotype was found a few times. This sequence joins TRBV9 and TRBJ2-7; weak D call: TRBD2 (5 bases). V gave up 2 bases and J gave up 1 base, with 13 bases separating them. The CDR3 has 15 amino acids. The germline gives CDR1 SGDLS, CDR2 YYNGEE. Here the CDR3 reads CASSVTGVGSYEQYF. As DNA, the CDR3 is TGTGCCAGCAGCGTTACCGGGGTAGGGTCCTACGAGCAGTACTTC.

This clonotype was seen repeatedly, ten times or more. The chain links TRBV4-2 to TRBJ2-7, with D perhaps matching TRBD2 (5 bases). The V end was cut by 6 bases, the J end by 2 bases, with 14 bases between. In germline, CDR1 is LGHNA, CDR2 YNFKEQ. There are 14 residues in the CDR3. Written as DNA, the CDR3 is TGTGCCAGCAGTTACGAGGGCAGGCCCTACGAGCAGTACTTC. Protein sequence: CASSYEGRPYEQYF.

This clonotype has only a few counts. The rearrangement joins TRBV19 to TRBJ1-1; a weak D match, TRBD1 (6 bases). Germline V gene data show CDR1 as LNHDA and CDR2 as SQIVND (reference sequence). The CDR3 consists of 14 residues. The V and J ends lost 6 bases and 4 bases respectively, with 15 bases between them. CDR3 in DNA: TGTGCCAGTAGACGGGGGGGCCAATCCACTGAAGCTTTCTTT. It is translated as CASRRGGQSTEAFF. Drawing the rest from reference TRBV19 and TRBJ1-1, the complete variable domain is DGGITQSPKYLFRKEGQNVTLSCEQNLNHDAMYWYRQDPGQGLRLIYYSQIVNDFQKGDIAEGYSVSREKKESFPLTVTSAQKNPTAFYLCASRRGGQSTEAFFGQGTRLTVV.

This clonotype occurred many times. The gene calls are TRBV28 and TRBJ2-7, with 11 bases that match TRBD2. The CDR3 has 16 residues. The junction had 7 bases not matched to a gene; V was cut back by 4 bases and J by 2 bases. CDR1 and CDR2 (germline): MDHEN, SYDVKM. The CDR3 sequence is CASSSPISGRAYEQYF. In nucleotides, the CDR3 is TGTGCCAGCAGTTCCCCCATTAGCGGGAGGGCCTACGAGCAGTACTTC.

This clonotype was counted between two and nine times. The chain links TRBV25-1 to TRBJ1-3; D is unresolved. This CDR3 has 15 amino acids. Germline CDR1 reads MGHDK; CDR2 reads SYGVNS. V lost 6 bases and J lost 0, with 12 bases in between. CDR3 DNA: TGTGCCAGCAGGGCGGACGTATACTCTGGAAACACCATATATTTT. Protein product: CASRADVYSGNTIYF.

Written as DNA, the CDR3 is TGTGCCAGCAGCTTCAGAGGCAGGAGCGATCAGCCCCAGCATTTT. Its protein is CASSFRGRSDQPQHF. This chain connects TRBV11-3 to TRBJ1-5; D remains unclear. Trimming removed 3 bases at V and 5 bases at J, with 14 bases between. This CDR3 spans 15 amino acids. Germline CDR1 and CDR2: SGHNT and YENEEA. Full variable domain (rest looked up from reference TRBV11-3 and TRBJ1-5): EAGVVQSPRYKIIEKKQPVAFWCNPISGHNTLYWYLQNLGQGPELLIRYENEEAVDDSQLPKDRFSAERLKGVDSTLKIQPAELGDSAVYLCASSFRGRSDQPQHFGDGTRLSIL.

Ten or more counts support this clonotype. The rearrangement joins TRBV5-1 to TRBJ2-3; TRBD2 aligns across 8 bases. Germline lookup yields CDR1 SGHRS and CDR2 YFSETQ. The CDR3 runs to 15 residues. V shed 4 bases, J shed 4 bases, and the junction held 8 bases outside the gene matches. This CDR3 is CASSPDTGGPDTQYF. DNA for the CDR3: TGCGCCAGCAGCCCGGATACGGGGGGGCCAGATACGCAGTATTTT.

In its sample, this clonotype was seen many times. The chain uses TRBV5-1 and TRBJ2-2, with TRBD1 matching 7 bases. This CDR3 contains 14 residues. J was trimmed by 6 bases and V by 0 bases; bases with no gene match: 2. CDR1 and CDR2 (germline): SGHRS, YFSETQ. In DNA, the CDR3 is TGCGCCAGCAGCTTGGGGACAGGTTCCGGGGAGCTGTTTTTT. It yields the protein CASSLGTGSGELFF. Full variable domain (remainder filled in from reference TRBV5-1 and TRBJ2-2): KAGVTQTPRYLIKTRGQQVTLSCSPISGHRSVSWYQQTPGQGLQFLFEYFSETQRNKGNFPGRFSGRQFSNSRSEMNVSTLELGDSALYLCASSLGTGSGELFFGEGSRLTVL.

This clonotype was counted ten times or more. The J gene is TRBJ2-7, the V gene TRBV12-3 or TRBV12-4; weak D call: TRBD1 (5 bases). The CDR3 loop spans 12 amino acids. V lost 6 bases to trimming and J lost 6 bases, with 12 bases between them. CDR3 nucleotides: TGTGCCAGCAGATTAATGGGGCGCGAGCAGTACTTC. This gives the protein CASRLMGREQYF.

This clonotype was seen at least ten times. The chain recombines TRBV18 with TRBJ1-1, with D possibly matching TRBD1 (5 bases). Trimming took off 3 bases at V and 0 bases at J, with 14 bases between the two ends. Germline CDR1 reads KGHSH; CDR2 reads LQKENI. The CDR3 is 16 amino acids. The CDR3 sequence: CASSPDSMILNTEAFF. CDR3 DNA sequence: TGTGCCAGCTCACCCGACAGTATGATCTTGAACACTGAAGCTTTCTTT.

This clonotype was counted a few times. The J gene is TRBJ2-1, the V gene TRBV20-1; 8 positions agree with TRBD1. Per germline, CDR1 DFQATT and CDR2 SNEGSKA (reference sequence). After removal of 0 bases from V and 8 bases from J, the junction contained 12 bases not matched to a gene. The CDR3 has 16 amino acids. CDR3 sequence: CSARDRGGQGIHEQFF. DNA of the CDR3: TGCAGTGCTAGAGACCGGGGTGGACAGGGAATCCATGAGCAGTTCTTC.

This clonotype was picked up a small number of times. This chain uses TRBV6-1 with TRBJ2-5; TRBD2 is a possible D gene (7 bases). CDR3 length: 15 amino acids. Looked up from germline, CDR1 is MNHNS and CDR2 is SASEGT. Trimming removed 8 bases at V and 4 bases at J, with 20 bases between. CDR3 sequence (DNA): TGTGCCAGCGGAAGGGGGGGAAGCCTCGGAGAGACCCAGTACTTC. Translating gives CASGRGGSLGETQYF.

This clonotype was seen many times. V gene TRBV5-1 combines with J gene TRBJ2-7; 9 nucleotides agree with TRBD1. With V trimmed by 0 bases and J by 3 bases, 7 bases remained unmatched. CDR3 length: 16 amino acids. The germline gives CDR1 SGHRS, CDR2 YFSETQ. The CDR3 loop reads CASSLEPGQGFYEQYF. DNA for the CDR3: TGCGCCAGCAGCTTGGAACCGGGACAGGGATTCTACGAGCAGTACTTC. The full variable domain, its missing parts supplied by reference TRBV5-1 and TRBJ2-7, is KAGVTQTPRYLIKTRGQQVTLSCSPISGHRSVSWYQQTPGQGLQFLFEYFSETQRNKGNFPGRFSGRQFSNSRSEMNVSTLELGDSALYLCASSLEPGQGFYEQYFGPGTRLTVT.

The rearrangement uses TRBV18 and TRBJ1-2; D unclear. CDR1 is KGHSH, CDR2 LQKENI, per germline. CDR3 length: 16 amino acids. V lost 2 bases and J 3 bases, leaving 16 bases between the germline ends. The chain's CDR3 is CASSPTWERADYGYTF. CDR3 bases: TGTGCCAGCTCACCAACTTGGGAGAGGGCGGACTATGGCTACACCTTC.

About this clonotype: Being one base from a much bigger clone, this may be a read error. The chain carries TRBV10-3 and TRBJ2-1; 8 nucleotides agree with TRBD1. The CDR3 is made up of 14 amino acids. Trimming removed 4 bases from V and 5 bases from J; junction bases left unmatched: 4. Germline assignment: CDR1 ENHRY and CDR2 SYGVKD. Here the CDR3 DNA reads TGTGCCATCAGTGGGCCAGGGGGCCACAATGAGCAGTTCTTC. Translated: CAISGPGGHNEQFF.

This clonotype was seen ten or more times. The gene calls are TRBV20-1 and TRBJ1-1; D uncertain. Germline CDR1 and CDR2: DFQATT and SNEGSKA (reference sequence). The CDR3 has 12 residues. V gave up 2 bases and J gave up 6 bases, with 10 bases separating them. CDR3 amino acids: CSARPNFAEAFF. The CDR3 DNA reads TGCAGTGCTAGACCTAACTTCGCTGAAGCTTTCTTT.

This clonotype was seen many times. The rearrangement joins TRBV2 to TRBJ2-4; D is possibly TRBD1 (5 bases). The CDR3 length is 17 residues. In germline, CDR1 is SNHLY, CDR2 FYNNEI. The V end was cut by 6 bases, the J end by 1 base, with 19 bases between. This CDR3 reads CASRIPWAGKAKNIQYF. CDR3 bases: TGTGCCAGCAGGATCCCCTGGGCAGGGAAGGCCAAAAACATTCAGTACTTC.

This clonotype occurred many times. The CDR3 DNA follows: TGTGCCAGCAGCGTAGGAACAGGGGGCAATGAGCAGTTCTTC. This gives the protein CASSVGTGGNEQFF. J is TRBJ2-1 and V is TRBV9; TRBD1 aligns across 8 bases. The V gene's germline CDR1 is SGDLS and CDR2 YYNGEE. The length of the CDR3 is 14 residues. Losses at the gene ends were 0 bases for V and 6 bases for J; bases not matched to a gene: 2.

As to this clonotype: A much larger clonotype is one base distant, so this may be a read error. V and J are TRBV5-4 and TRBJ2-3; D remains ambiguous. The germline V gene has CDR1 SGHNT and CDR2 YYREEE (reference sequence). The CDR3 loop spans 13 amino acids. CDR3 in DNA: TGTGCCTTTACAAGGGTCAGCACAGATACGGAGTATTTT. Protein product: CAFTRVSTDTEYF.

Ten or more counts support this clonotype. The chain joins TRBV20-1 to TRBJ2-7; D gene unclear. CDR1 DFQATT and CDR2 SNEGSKA come from the germline V gene (reference sequence). CDR3 length equals 14 residues. V was pared by 1 base and J by 0 bases, with 10 bases between. DNA for the CDR3: TGCAGTGCTAGAGGCCCTCATAGCTCCTACGAGCAGTACTTC. It is translated as CSARGPHSSYEQYF.